The rows below give T cell receptor beta chains drawn from one sample of a study of blood T cell repertoires in COVID-19. Only in-frame clones appear in the TCRdb table, and some are missing; sequencing was by immunoSEQ multiplex PCR. The profile shows 150,000 or so clones, about 86% of them singletons. The sequenced sample was peripheral blood. These receptors were collected from a man aged 45-60 years with active or convalescent COVID-19. CDR3s include the opening cysteine and the closing phenylalanine or tryptophan. The order of the fields is CDR3 protein, CDR3 DNA, V gene, clone size, D gene, J gene. D genes are given only for firm matches. Size tells how often a clone was seen (once, few, many) or the class of an expanded clone, and some rows leave it out.

CASSQPRGALDTQYF	TGTGCCAGCAGCCAACCGCGGGGGGCTCTGGATACGCAGTATTTT	TRBV4-2	-	TRBD2	TRBJ2-3
CATSGSDSSTDTQYF	TGTGCCACCAGTGGGAGCGACTCTAGCACAGATACGCAGTATTTT	TRBV24-1	-	-	TRBJ2-3
CAISESQGATYNSPLHF	TGTGCCATCAGTGAGTCGCAGGGGGCGACCTATAATTCACCCCTCCACTTT	TRBV10-3	-	TRBD1	TRBJ1-6
CASSSLWTGTVNQPQHF	TGTGCCAGCAGCTCCCTCTGGACAGGGACTGTCAATCAGCCCCAGCATTTT	TRBV5-8	-	TRBD1	TRBJ1-5
CASSLRDREGETQYF	TGTGCCAGCAGCTTAAGGGACAGGGAAGGAGAGACCCAGTACTTC	TRBV7-2	-	TRBD1	TRBJ2-5
CASSSHLNWQASGREQYF	TGTGCCAGCAGCTCTCACCTTAATTGGCAGGCCTCTGGTCGGGAGCAGTACTTC	TRBV7-2	-	-	TRBJ2-7
CASSLGLSSGNTIYF	TGTGCCAGCAGCCTGGGACTGAGCTCTGGAAACACCATATATTTT	TRBV11-3	-	-	TRBJ1-3
CASSLVGRGGEKLFF	TGTGCCAGCAGCTTGGTAGGCAGGGGCGGTGAAAAACTGTTTTTT	TRBV5-6	-	-	TRBJ1-4
CASTGEGPKRGLKHF	TGTGCCAGCACTGGGGAGGGGCCAAAGAGGGGTCTCAAGCATTTT	TRBV2	-	-	TRBJ1-5
CASSTSGGAGETQYF	TGTGCCAGCAGCACTAGCGGGGGGGCCGGGGAGACCCAGTACTTC	TRBV7-2	-	TRBD2	TRBJ2-5
CASSLAAWDQPQHF	TGTGCCAGCAGTTTAGCGGCGTGGGATCAGCCCCAGCATTTT	TRBV27	-	-	TRBJ1-5
CASISTGSGNTIYF	TGTGCCAGCATCTCGACAGGGTCAGGAAACACCATATATTTT	TRBV6-5	-	TRBD1	TRBJ1-3
CASSQGEGLSKSYQETQYF	TGTGCCAGCAGCCAAGGGGAGGGGCTGAGTAAGTCGTACCAAGAGACCCAGTACTTC	TRBV3-1/TRBV3-2	-	TRBD2	TRBJ2-5
CASSFARGGLYTEAFF	TGTGCCAGCAGCTTCGCCCGCGGGGGCCTGTACACTGAAGCTTTCTTT	TRBV6-2/TRBV6-3	once	-	TRBJ1-1
CASSNTDRMNGYTF	TGTGCCAGCAGCAACACCGACAGGATGAATGGCTACACCTTC	TRBV6-5	once	-	TRBJ1-2
CAWGNSGIVETQYF	TGTGCCTGGGGAAACAGCGGGATAGTAGAGACCCAGTACTTC	TRBV30	-	TRBD2	TRBJ2-5
CASSISRGYGYTF	TGTGCCAGTAGTATTTCCAGGGGCTATGGCTACACCTTC	TRBV19	-	-	TRBJ1-2
CASSFTGMYTDTQYF	TGTGCCAGCAGCTTCACAGGGATGTACACAGATACGCAGTATTTT	TRBV5-5	-	-	TRBJ2-3
CASSYGTGGLSQETQYF	TGTGCCAGCAGTTACGGGACAGGGGGCTTGTCCCAAGAGACCCAGTACTTC	TRBV6-2/TRBV6-3	-	TRBD1	TRBJ2-5
CASTPTRPAYEQYF	TGCGCCAGCACCCCAACCAGGCCCGCCTACGAGCAGTACTTC	TRBV5-1	-	-	TRBJ2-7
CASSRSGKKWQPQHF	TGTGCCAGTAGTAGGTCAGGCAAGAAATGGCAGCCCCAGCATTTT	TRBV19	once	-	TRBJ1-5
CASSRGRTGDYEQYF	TGTGCCAGCAGCCGAGGCCGGACAGGGGACTACGAGCAGTACTTC	TRBV5-4	-	TRBD1	TRBJ2-7
CASSLVGQRLGGNTIYF	TGTGCCAGCAGCTTGGTCGGACAGAGGCTGGGCGGAAACACCATATATTTT	TRBV5-8	-	-	TRBJ1-3
CASSPRGAYEQYF	TGTGCCAGCAGCCCCCGCGGAGCCTACGAGCAGTACTTC	TRBV7-2	-	-	TRBJ2-7
CASSPRTGTTYEQYF	TGTGCCAGTAGTCCAAGGACAGGGACTACCTACGAGCAGTACTTC	TRBV19	few	-	TRBJ2-7
CASSSGTSGGLTQYF	TGTGCCAGCAGCTCCGGGACTAGCGGGGGGTTGACCCAGTACTTC	TRBV11-1	-	TRBD2	TRBJ2-5
CASSTTSGDYNEQFF	TGTGCCAGCAGTACAACTAGCGGGGATTACAATGAGCAGTTCTTC	TRBV27	-	TRBD2	TRBJ2-1
CASSQDLALANSPLHF	TGTGCCAGCAGCCAAGATTTAGCCTTGGCGAATTCACCCCTCCACTTT	TRBV3-1/TRBV3-2	few	-	TRBJ1-6
CAISDPGEANQPQHF	TGTGCCATCAGTGACCCGGGGGAGGCCAATCAGCCCCAGCATTTT	TRBV10-3	-	-	TRBJ1-5
CASSNPDRASGRNTGELFF	TGTGCCAGCAGTAACCCCGACCGGGCTAGCGGAAGGAACACCGGGGAGCTGTTTTTT	TRBV6-2/TRBV6-3	-	TRBD2	TRBJ2-2
CASSSRQGATEGYTF	TGTGCCAGCAGTTCCCGACAGGGGGCGACCGAAGGCTACACCTTC	TRBV27	-	TRBD1	TRBJ1-2
CASSLNYDYGYTF	TGTGCCAGCAGCTTAAACTACGACTATGGCTACACCTTC	TRBV7-9	-	-	TRBJ1-2
CASSPVPDRNTEAFF	TGCGCCAGCAGCCCTGTACCCGACAGGAACACTGAAGCTTTCTTT	TRBV5-1	-	-	TRBJ1-1
CASGSSSAYNEQFF	TGTGCCAGCGGATCATCTAGCGCCTACAATGAGCAGTTCTTC	TRBV27	-	-	TRBJ2-1
CASSLEVAGAYEQYF	TGCGCCAGCAGCTTGGAGGTAGCGGGAGCATACGAGCAGTACTTC	TRBV5-1	-	TRBD2	TRBJ2-7
CAWSAGQGIDTQYF	TGTGCCTGGAGTGCAGGACAGGGCATTGATACGCAGTATTTT	TRBV30	-	TRBD1	TRBJ2-3
CASSWDRNTGELFF	TGTGCCAGCAGTTGGGACAGGAACACCGGGGAGCTGTTTTTT	TRBV6-6	-	TRBD1	TRBJ2-2
CASSADRVSEGYTF	TGCGCCAGCAGCGCAGACAGGGTTTCGGAGGGCTACACCTTC	TRBV4-1	-	TRBD1	TRBJ1-2
CAISGGDSPYEQYF	TGTGCCATCAGTGGGGGGGACAGCCCCTACGAGCAGTACTTC	TRBV10-3	-	-	TRBJ2-7
CASSSRGGDTEAFF	TGTGCCAGCAGCTCCCGGGGGGGGGACACAGAAGCTTTCTTT	TRBV7-2	-	-	TRBJ1-1
CASSHGLAGGTGELFF	TGTGCCAGCAGCCACGGACTAGCGGGGGGCACCGGGGAGCTGTTTTTT	TRBV11-1	-	TRBD2	TRBJ2-2
CATSRDYGGEQPQHF	TGTGCCACCAGCAGAGATTACGGGGGGGAGCAGCCCCAGCATTTT	TRBV15	-	-	TRBJ1-5
CASSDPPGGTQHF	TGTGCCAGCAGTGACCCTCCCGGGGGGACCCAGCATTTT	TRBV6-2/TRBV6-3	-	-	TRBJ1-5
CASSPSSQGNYGYTF	TGCGCCAGCAGCCCCAGCAGCCAGGGGAACTATGGCTACACCTTC	TRBV5-1	-	-	TRBJ1-2
CASSCKRQGVWGTDTQYF	TGTGCCAGCAGCTGCAAAAGACAGGGGGTCTGGGGCACAGATACGCAGTATTTT	TRBV7-6	-	TRBD1	TRBJ2-3
CASSLILLETQYF	TGTGCCAGCAGCTTAATCCTATTAGAGACCCAGTACTTC	TRBV7-8	-	-	TRBJ2-5